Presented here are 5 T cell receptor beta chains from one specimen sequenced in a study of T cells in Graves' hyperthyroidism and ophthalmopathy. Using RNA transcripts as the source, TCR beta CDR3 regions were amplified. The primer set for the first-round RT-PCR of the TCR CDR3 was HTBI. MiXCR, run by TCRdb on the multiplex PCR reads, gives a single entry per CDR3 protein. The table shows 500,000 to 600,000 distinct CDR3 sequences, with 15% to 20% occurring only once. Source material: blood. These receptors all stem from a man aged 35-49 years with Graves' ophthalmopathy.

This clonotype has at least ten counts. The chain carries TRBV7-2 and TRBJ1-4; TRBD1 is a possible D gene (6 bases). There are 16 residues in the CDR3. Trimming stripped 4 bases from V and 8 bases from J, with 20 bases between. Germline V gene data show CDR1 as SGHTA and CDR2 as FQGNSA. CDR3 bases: TGTGCCAGCAGCTCCTCCGTGGGGGGGGGCCGGGAAAAACTGTTTTTT. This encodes CASSSSVGGGREKLFF.

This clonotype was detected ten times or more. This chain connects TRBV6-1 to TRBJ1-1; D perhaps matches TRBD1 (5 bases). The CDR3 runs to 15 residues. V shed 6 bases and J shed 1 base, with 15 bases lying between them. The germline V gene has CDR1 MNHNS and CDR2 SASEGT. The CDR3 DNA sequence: TGTGCCAGCAGCCTACAGACAGTGCCGAACACTGAAGCTTTCTTT. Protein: CASSLQTVPNTEAFF.

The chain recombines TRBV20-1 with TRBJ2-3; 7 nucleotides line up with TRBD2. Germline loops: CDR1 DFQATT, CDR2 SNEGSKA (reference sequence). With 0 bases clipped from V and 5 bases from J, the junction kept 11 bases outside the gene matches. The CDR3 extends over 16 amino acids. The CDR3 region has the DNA TGCAGTGCTAGAGACCCGTGGGAGGGTCGTCGAGATACGCAGTATTTT. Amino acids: CSARDPWEGRRDTQYF.

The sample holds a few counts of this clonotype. CDR3 bases: TGCAGCGTTGTAGGTATCAGGAGCTCCTACGAGCAGTACTTC. This encodes CSVVGIRSSYEQYF. This chain links TRBV29-1 with TRBJ2-7, with D unresolved. The CDR3 spans 14 residues. Germline values: CDR1 SQVTM, CDR2 ANQGSEA. Between the trimmed V and J ends, which lost 4 bases and 0 bases, there was a span of 13 bases.

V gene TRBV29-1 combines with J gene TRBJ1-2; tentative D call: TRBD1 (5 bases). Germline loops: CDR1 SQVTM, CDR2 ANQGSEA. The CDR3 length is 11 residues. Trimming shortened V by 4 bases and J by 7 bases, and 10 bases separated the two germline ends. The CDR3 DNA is TGCAGCGTTGGGTTGGGGGGTGGCTACACCTTC. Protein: CSVGLGGGYTF.